This T cell receptor beta chain was recorded in a study of cytotoxic CD8 clonotypes in ibrutinib-treated CLL. Study-level information: In all, about a dozen patients were relapsed/refractory, some 15 were treatment-naive and roughly 18 were IGHV unmutated. Findings and limits, study-wide: Relative to age-matched healthy donors, clonality at baseline was higher, and it tracked circulating CD8+ T-cell counts.

The protocol was immunoSEQ multiplex PCR, while the TCRdb copy is restricted to in-frame clones and leaves out a portion. The sample lists about 160,000 clones, 81% seen once, with roughly 2% in the top ten. There are 15 residues in the CDR3. V was pared by 2 bases and J by 5 bases, with 15 bases between. Germline CDR1 and CDR2: MNHNY and SVGAGI (reference sequence). In regard to this clone: Its antigen is unknown.

Genomic DNA for TCR beta libraries, about 1.8 micrograms, came from cryopreserved PBMCs. The sequenced sample was PBMCs, obtained after 12 months of ibrutinib treatment. The clonotype originates from a human donor with chronic lymphocytic leukemia. V is TRBV6-6 and J is TRBJ1-2; no definite D call. CDR3 protein: CASSYKSKGPYGYTF. CDR3 in DNA: TGTGCCAGCAGTTACAAGTCGAAGGGCCCTTATGGCTACACCTTC.